This T cell receptor (beta chain) was sequenced for a study of cytomegalovirus exposure and HLA in healthy donors. This PCR relied on a set of 60 Vbeta primers and 13 Jbeta primers. The protocol was immunoSEQ multiplex PCR, while the TCRdb copy is restricted to in-frame clones and leaves out a portion. The profile shows tens of thousands of clones, 80% to 90% of them singletons. A remark on this clone: What it recognizes is unknown.

Study-level points and caveats: DRB1 showed the most TCR associations and HLA-C the fewest in a later analysis, as rates varied by HLA locus.

Germline-derived CDR1 and CDR2 are MGHRA and YSYEKL. CDR3 length: 16 amino acids. V lost 5 bases to trimming and J lost 2 bases, with 18 bases between them. This clonotype was obtained from a woman younger than 45 in good health and CMV-seronegative. The chain is built from TRBV4-1 and TRBJ1-1; tentatively, D is TRBD1 (6 bases). Sequenced material: PBMCs. The chain's CDR3 is CASSTPRDNPNTEAFF. The CDR3 coding sequence is TGCGCCAGCAGCACCCCCCGGGACAATCCAAACACTGAAGCTTTCTTT.